This T cell receptor (beta chain) emerged from a study of cytomegalovirus exposure and HLA in healthy donors. With 60 Vbeta and 13 Jbeta primers, the PCR was carried out. Assay: immunoSEQ multiplex PCR; the TCRdb copy retains only in-frame clones and omits some. The data contain under 200,000 clones, roughly 80% of them singletons. Points from the study as a whole: By a later analysis, the bulk of CMV-associated TCR beta chains appeared HLA-restricted.

The CDR3 runs to 15 residues. V lost 2 bases to trimming and J lost 1 base, with 11 bases between them. Details on this clone: Its target is not known.

The gene calls are TRBV23-1 and TRBJ1-1; D unresolved. TRBV23-1 is sorted into the ORF group, with uncertain function. The clonotype was recovered from a male donor in good health and CMV-seropositive. Sequenced sample: PBMCs. The CDR3 region is CASSQPMGRNTEAFF. The CDR3 coding sequence is TGCGCCAGCAGTCAACCCATGGGCCGGAACACTGAAGCTTTCTTT.